This T cell receptor (beta chain) derives from a study of blood T cell repertoires in COVID-19. On the study more broadly: Researchers got acute and convalescent COVID-19 samples from the United States, Italy and Spain. PBMCs, B-cell-depleted T cells, or T cells were the source of the cDNA or gDNA that made up the material.

Sequenced by immunoSEQ multiplex PCR; TCRdb stores in-frame clones only, minus some. The sample includes almost 500,000 clones, approximately 86% of them seen just once. V lost 8 bases and J 7 bases, leaving 14 bases between the germline ends. Germline V CDR1 and CDR2: SEHNR, FQNEAQ (reference sequence). This CDR3 has 12 amino acids. The receptor's source is a woman in her sixties or seventies who had recovered from COVID-19. The chain is built from TRBV7-9 and TRBJ1-2, with TRBD1 as a possible D gene (5 bases). Sequences were obtained from PBMCs or T cells enriched from blood (not recorded which). The CDR3, as DNA: TGTGCCAGCGTAGGGCAGGGTGGTGGCTACACCTTC. Amino acids: CASVGQGGGYTF. The whole variable domain, remainder taken from reference TRBV7-9 and TRBJ1-2, is DTGVSQNPRHKITKRGQNVTFRCDPISEHNRLYWYRQTLGQGPEFLTYFQNEAQLEKSRLLSDRFSAERPKGSFSTLEIQRTEQGDSAMYLCASVGQGGGYTFGSGTRLTVV.